Following are 15 T cell receptor beta chains from one sample sequenced in a study of shared T cell receptors in the human thymus. Sequenced by immunoSEQ multiplex PCR; TCRdb stores in-frame clones only, minus some. Among about 660,000 clones listed, about 90% were seen once. Separately, the same data were catalogued under a study of human thymus T cells.

Sequencing was done on a sample of thymocytes. The receptors shown here come from a boy younger than two with a congenital heart defect.

This clone showed up just once. The J gene is TRBJ2-7, the V gene TRBV19; 10 bases line up with TRBD1. Germline V gives CDR1 LNHDA, CDR2 SQIVND (reference sequence). V gave up 6 bases and J gave up 4 bases; unmatched junction bases: 24. This CDR3 contains 20 residues. The CDR3 DNA follows: TGTGCCAGTAGCAGTATGGGACCGGGACAGGGGCCGGATCGCGGGTACGAGCAGTACTTC. It yields the protein CASSSMGPGQGPDRGYEQYF.

As DNA, the CDR3 is TGCGCCAGCAGCTGCCCCCCTCGGGGGGAAAAGAAAGAGACCCAGTACTTC. Residues: CASSCPPRGEKKETQYF. The chain couples TRBV5-1 to TRBJ2-5, with 7 bases that match TRBD2. The V segment lost 3 bases and the J segment 3 bases; nucleotides outside the gene matches: 14. In germline, CDR1 is SGHRS, CDR2 YFSETQ. The CDR3 covers 17 residues.

This chain connects TRBV4-3 to TRBJ2-5; TRBD2 matches 14 bases. J gave up 2 bases and V 4 bases, and 18 bases lay outside the gene matches. CDR1 LGHNA and CDR2 YSLEER come from the germline V gene. The CDR3 runs to 21 residues. This chain's CDR3 is CASSLSLQTTSGGDKQETQYF. CDR3 DNA sequence: TGCGCCAGCAGCCTCAGCCTTCAGACGACTAGCGGGGGGGACAAGCAAGAGACCCAGTACTTC.

The rearrangement uses TRBV10-2 and TRBJ1-2; TRBD1 is a possible D gene (6 bases). V lost 3 bases to trimming and J lost 8 bases, with 16 bases between them. The CDR3 consists of 14 residues. Germline-derived CDR1 and CDR2 are WSHSY and SAAADI. Written as DNA, the CDR3 is TGCGCCAGCAGTGATAATAAAGGGGGAGAGGGCTACACCTTC. Its protein product is CASSDNKGGEGYTF.

The chain combines TRBV5-1 with TRBJ2-7; 9 nucleotides align to TRBD1. CDR1 is SGHRS and CDR2 is YFSETQ in the germline V gene. Trimming cost V 2 bases and J 6 bases; bases outside gene matches: 6. The CDR3 runs to 14 residues. The CDR3 nucleotides read TGCGCCAGCAGCTTCCGGGACAGGGAGCGCGAGCAGTACTTC. This gives the protein CASSFRDREREQYF.

This clone showed up just once. V and J are TRBV7-9 and TRBJ2-7, with 8 positions matching TRBD1. The CDR3 sequence is 17 residues long. Germline lookup yields CDR1 SEHNR and CDR2 FQNEAQ (reference sequence). J lost 1 base, V lost 1 base, and 9 bases had no gene match. The CDR3: CASSLVRPGGDSYEQYF. For the CDR3, the DNA is TGTGCCAGCAGCTTAGTCCGGCCAGGGGGCGATTCCTACGAGCAGTACTTC.

The chain joins TRBV6-5 to TRBJ1-5, with D uncertain. Between the trimmed V and J ends, which lost 2 bases and 5 bases, there was a span of 10 bases. CDR3 length: 14 residues. Germline values: CDR1 MNHEY, CDR2 SVGAGI. CDR3 in amino acids: CASSYGREDQPQHF. The CDR3 DNA sequence: TGTGCCAGCAGTTACGGGAGGGAAGATCAGCCCCAGCATTTT.

V gene TRBV18 combines with J gene TRBJ1-2; D call uncertain. The CDR3 is 15 amino acids. V lost 0 bases and J lost 5, with 13 bases in between. Germline CDR1 reads KGHSH; CDR2 reads LQKENI. Here the CDR3 DNA reads TGTGCCAGCTCACCACCAGGAGTAGCGGGGTATGGCTACACCTTC. Its protein is CASSPPGVAGYGYTF.

This clone was counted only a few times. The chain has TRBV4-3 and TRBJ2-7; 8 positions match TRBD2. Germline V lookup: CDR1 LGHNA, CDR2 YSLEER. This CDR3 region has 16 residues. The V gene end was trimmed by 4 bases and the J gene end by 2 bases; junction bases not matched to a gene: 10. CDR3 region: CASSPQDVGGAYEQYF. The CDR3 DNA reads TGCGCCAGCAGCCCCCAGGATGTCGGGGGGGCCTACGAGCAGTACTTC.

The V gene is TRBV4-3, the J gene TRBJ2-7; 7 bases match TRBD2. V was pared by 1 base and J by 2 bases, with 5 bases of the junction left unmatched. Per the germline V gene, CDR1 is LGHNA and CDR2 is YSLEER. The CDR3 is made up of 15 amino acids. Here the CDR3 reads CASSQAGGSAYEQYF. The CDR3 nucleotides read TGCGCCAGCAGCCAAGCGGGAGGTTCTGCCTACGAGCAGTACTTC.

V gene TRBV5-6 combines with J gene TRBJ1-2, with 9 bases lining up with TRBD1. V was pared by 5 bases and J by 6 bases, with 8 bases of the junction left unmatched. CDR1 is SGHDT and CDR2 is YYEEEE in the germline V gene. The CDR3 contains 14 residues. CDR3 coding DNA: TGTGCCAGCAGTTACCGGGACAGGGACGATGGCTACACCTTC. Amino acid sequence: CASSYRDRDDGYTF.

This rearrangement joins TRBV6-1 to TRBJ2-5, with 10 bases fitting TRBD1. Germline trimming cut 1 base from V and 4 bases from J; bases unmatched to any gene: 9. This CDR3 is 17 amino acids long. Per the germline V gene, CDR1 is MNHNS and CDR2 is SASEGT. The CDR3 loop reads CASSEGRTGGFGETQYF. The CDR3 DNA sequence: TGTGCCAGCAGTGAAGGTCGGACAGGGGGTTTCGGAGAGACCCAGTACTTC.

The chain joins TRBV5-8 to TRBJ2-4; D gene ambiguous. Germline values: CDR1 SGHTS, CDR2 YDEGEE. V lost 6 bases, J lost 0 bases, and 10 bases lay in between. The CDR3 loop spans 14 amino acids. Written as DNA, the CDR3 is TGTGCCAGCAAAATGCGACTAGCCAAAAACATTCAGTACTTC. Its translation is CASKMRLAKNIQYF.

V usage is TRBV6-6 and J usage is TRBJ1-2; no clear D gene. CDR3 size: 15 residues. Germline-derived CDR1 and CDR2 are MNHNY and SVGAGI (reference sequence). V shed 7 bases and J shed 1 base, with 16 bases lying between them. CDR3 sequence reads: CASTYGPSSNYGYTF. CDR3 in DNA: TGTGCCAGCACTTATGGTCCCTCTAGTAACTATGGCTACACCTTC.

The chain uses TRBV28 and TRBJ1-1, with TRBD1 matching over 7 bases. Germline V gene sequence: CDR1 MDHEN, CDR2 SYDVKM. V lost 2 bases, J lost 4 bases, and 1 base stayed unmatched. The CDR3 sequence is 13 residues long. Here the CDR3 DNA reads TGTGCCAGCAGTTTAGACAGGGTCACTGAAGCTTTCTTT. It codes for CASSLDRVTEAFF.